Presented here are 16 T cell receptor beta chains from one specimen sequenced in a study of blood T cell repertoires in COVID-19 (dated by TCRdb to 2019 to 2021). Preparation of the library involved the immunoSEQ multiplex PCR assay. TCRdb's version of the immuneACCESS table is confined to in-frame rearrangements and falls short of the full clone set. An unresolved V gene accounts for under half of the shortfall where checked; the remainder is of unknown origin. Here the sample has tens of thousands of clones; 85% occur a single time. The ten top clones hold about two fifths of the sample. Sequencing input: peripheral blood. These receptors were collected from an elderly man with acute or convalescent COVID-19.

The rearrangement links TRBV29-1 to TRBJ2-3, with 10 nucleotides matching TRBD2. This CDR3 is 14 amino acids long. Trimming took 6 bases from V and 4 from J; bases not matched to a gene: 7. CDR1 is SQVTM and CDR2 is ANQGSEA in the germline V gene. CDR3 sequence: CSVASGSAPDTQYF. CDR3 sequence (DNA): TGCAGCGTAGCTAGCGGGAGCGCCCCAGATACGCAGTATTTT.

The count of this clone is one. The chain has TRBV6-5 and TRBJ1-2; tentatively, D is TRBD1 (6 bases). Trimming cost V 6 bases and J 5 bases, with 13 bases left between them. The germline V gene has CDR1 MNHEY and CDR2 SVGAGI. This CDR3 contains 13 residues. In nucleotides, the CDR3 is TGTGCCAGCAGCAAGACAGGAAATTATGGCTACACCTTC. This encodes CASSKTGNYGYTF.

This clone was seen only once. The genes are TRBV5-1 and TRBJ2-7; D call uncertain. The ends were cut back, 2 bases at V and 6 bases at J, with 18 bases in the middle. Germline CDR1 is SGHRS and CDR2 is YFSETQ. This CDR3 spans 15 amino acids. CDR3 amino acids: CASSFQENYSGEQYF. In nucleotides, the CDR3 is TGCGCCAGCAGCTTCCAAGAGAATTACTCGGGCGAGCAGTACTTC.

This sequence joins TRBV6-5 and TRBJ1-2; D is unresolved. Germline CDR1 reads MNHEY; CDR2 reads SVGAGI. This CDR3 region has 13 residues. V dropped 0 bases and J dropped 2 bases, with 4 bases sitting between them. CDR3 sequence (DNA): TGTGCCAGCAGTTACTCGACAAACTATGGCTACACCTTC. This codes for CASSYSTNYGYTF.

The V and J genes are TRBV10-3 and TRBJ2-1; tentatively, D is TRBD2 (5 bases). The CDR3 spans 13 residues. Germline values: CDR1 ENHRY, CDR2 SYGVKD. V dropped 4 bases and J dropped 5 bases, with 9 bases sitting between them. The chain's CDR3 is CAISGGLNNEQFF. CDR3 bases: TGTGCCATCAGTGGAGGGTTAAACAATGAGCAGTTCTTC.

The V call is TRBV11-2, the J call TRBJ1-1, with 7 bases lining up with TRBD1. The ends lost 3 bases at V and 5 bases at J; junction bases unmatched: 6. The CDR3 contains 14 residues. CDR1 and CDR2 (germline): SGHAT, FQNNGV. Here the CDR3 DNA reads TGTGCCAGCAGCTTTGACAGGGTTAAGACTGAAGCTTTCTTT. Translation: CASSFDRVKTEAFF. The complete variable domain, with remaining parts taken from reference TRBV11-2 and TRBJ1-1, reads EAGVAQSPRYKIIEKRQSVAFWCNPISGHATLYWYQQILGQGPKLLIQFQNNGVVDDSQLPKDRFSAERLKGVDSTLKIQPAKLEDSAVYLCASSFDRVKTEAFFGQGTRLTVV.

J is TRBJ1-4 and V is TRBV5-1; 7 bases map to TRBD1. Germline V gives CDR1 SGHRS, CDR2 YFSETQ. This CDR3 comprises 15 residues. V shed 4 bases, J shed 7 bases, and the junction held 10 bases outside the gene matches. CDR3: CASSAQQGLGEKLFF. The CDR3 DNA is TGCGCCAGCAGCGCCCAACAGGGGCTGGGTGAAAAACTGTTTTTT.

The chain carries TRBV28 and TRBJ1-5, with 11 nucleotides matching TRBD1. The CDR3 sequence is 16 residues long. Germline V gives CDR1 MDHEN, CDR2 SYDVKM. V trimming: 5 bases; J trimming: 4 bases; junction bases outside the gene matches: 7. CDR3: CASSPEGTGGNQPQHF. The CDR3 coding sequence is TGTGCCAGCAGTCCCGAAGGGACAGGGGGAAATCAGCCCCAGCATTTT. Based on the CDR3 plus reference TRBV28 and TRBJ1-5, the full variable domain is DVKVTQSSRYLVKRTGEKVFLECVQDMDHENMFWYRQDPGLGLRLIYFSYDVKMKEKGDIPEGYSVSREKKERFSLILESASTNQTSMYLCASSPEGTGGNQPQHFGDGTRLSIL.

This chain links TRBV19 with TRBJ2-2, with D possibly being TRBD2 (7 bases). V lost 3 bases and J 5 bases, leaving 13 bases between the germline ends. The CDR3 consists of 15 residues. Per the germline V gene, CDR1 is LNHDA and CDR2 is SQIVND (reference sequence). CDR3 in amino acids: CASSMGGRRTGELFF. CDR3 nucleotide sequence: TGTGCCAGTAGTATGGGGGGGCGCCGTACCGGGGAGCTGTTTTTT.

The chain has TRBV5-5 and TRBJ2-1, with 8 bases lining up with TRBD1. Germline lookup yields CDR1 SGHKS and CDR2 YYEKEE (reference sequence). Germline trimming cut 4 bases from V and 8 bases from J; bases unmatched to any gene: 8. CDR3 size: 14 residues. In nucleotides, the CDR3 is TGTGCCAGCAGCCAAGGACAGGGTGGCTATGAGCAGTTCTTC. Translation: CASSQGQGGYEQFF.

This clone has only one observation. The chain carries TRBV28 and TRBJ1-5; D is possibly TRBD1 (5 bases). Germline assignment: CDR1 MDHEN and CDR2 SYDVKM. The CDR3 loop spans 15 amino acids. V was shortened by 7 bases and J by 2 bases, with 15 bases between the two germline ends. The CDR3 coding sequence is TGTGCCAGCACCTCGCCGGGGGAGGGCAATCAGCCCCAGCATTTT. Protein: CASTSPGEGNQPQHF.

This clone was picked up one time. The chain joins TRBV16 to TRBJ2-1; TRBD2 aligns across 9 bases. Germline V gene lookup returns CDR1 KGHSY and CDR2 FQNENV. This CDR3 has 15 residues. V lost 0 bases and J lost 9; bases outside the gene matches: 6. The CDR3 region is CASSQSRLAGIEQFF. CDR3 coding DNA: TGTGCCAGCAGCCAATCGCGGCTAGCGGGAATTGAGCAGTTCTTC.

The CDR3 region is CASSSYGWQDRRATEAFF. CDR3 coding DNA: TGTGCCAGCAGTTCTTACGGATGGCAGGACCGGAGGGCCACTGAAGCTTTCTTT. This chain connects TRBV28 to TRBJ1-1; D gene ambiguous. Germline CDR1 MDHEN, CDR2 SYDVKM. CDR3 length equals 18 residues. Between the trimmed V and J ends, which lost 4 bases and 4 bases, there was a span of 25 bases.

In nucleotides, the CDR3 is TGTGCCAGCAGCTTGGCGGACCGCGGGGGTGGGGAAAAACTGTTTTTT. It encodes CASSLADRGGGEKLFF. J is TRBJ1-4 and V is TRBV5-6; perhaps TRBD1 as D (5 bases). V shed 0 bases and J shed 8 bases, with 17 bases lying between them. The CDR3 covers 16 residues. In germline, CDR1 is SGHDT, CDR2 YYEEEE.

This clone showed up just a few times. V gene TRBV19 combines with J gene TRBJ1-1, with 7 bases fitting TRBD1. CDR1 is LNHDA, CDR2 SQIVND, per germline (reference sequence). Germline trimming cut 5 bases from V and 8 bases from J; bases unmatched to any gene: 5. The CDR3 extends over 12 amino acids. The CDR3 bases are TGTGCCAGTAGTCCCCGGACAGGAGAAGCTTTCTTT. Protein product: CASSPRTGEAFF.

The chain uses TRBV29-1 and TRBJ2-3; D call uncertain. Germline loops: CDR1 SQVTM, CDR2 ANQGSEA. The CDR3 extends over 11 amino acids. V was trimmed by 3 bases and J by 4 bases, leaving 5 bases between them. Here the CDR3 reads CSVEYADTQYF. CDR3 DNA sequence: TGCAGCGTTGAGTATGCAGATACGCAGTATTTT.